One sample yielded the 23 T cell receptor beta chains listed below, sequenced in a study of T cell repertoires in cytomegalovirus infection. Their specific antigens are unknown. TCRdb reprocessed the reads with MiXCR, giving one entry per CDR3 protein. Of about 280,000 distinct CDR3 sequences listed, approximately 22% are singletons. Sequencing was performed on cultured PBMCs, taken from culture after CMV antigen stimulation. These receptor sequences come from a human donor in good health (CMV status not recorded). Some clones in this sample may be carry-over from other donors' samples.

There are a few counts of this clonotype. The chain has TRBV12-3 or TRBV12-4 and TRBJ1-1; 7 positions agree with TRBD1. The CDR3 sequence is 17 residues long. V gave up 6 bases and J gave up 4 bases; unmatched junction bases: 17. The CDR3 here is CASRRGTAKPGGTEAFF. Here the CDR3 DNA reads TGTGCCAGCAGAAGAGGGACAGCAAAGCCGGGGGGCACTGAAGCTTTCTTT.

Ten or more counts support this clonotype. This chain connects TRBV7-2 to TRBJ2-3, with D unclear. V dropped 2 bases and J dropped 2 bases, with 5 bases sitting between them. Germline V gene sequence: CDR1 SGHTA, CDR2 FQGNSA. This CDR3 spans 13 amino acids. CDR3 coding DNA: TGTGCCAGCAGCTTAAGTCTCACAGATACGCAGTATTTT. Protein product: CASSLSLTDTQYF.

V gene TRBV20-1 combines with J gene TRBJ2-3; TRBD2 might be the D (6 bases). CDR1 is DFQATT, CDR2 SNEGSKA, per germline (reference sequence). CDR3 length: 17 residues. Trimming removed 1 base at V and 3 bases at J, with 20 bases between. In nucleotides, the CDR3 is TGCAGTGCTAGAGCGGACTTGACTAGTACGAAGACAGATACGCAGTATTTT. As protein: CSARADLTSTKTDTQYF.

In regard to this clonotype: A much larger clone differs by one base, so this may be a read error. This rearrangement joins TRBV7-9 to TRBJ1-5; D unresolved. The germline V gene has CDR1 SEHNR and CDR2 FQNEAQ (reference sequence). This CDR3 spans 14 amino acids. In DNA form, the CDR3 reads TGTGCCAGCAACTTAGCTTGGTTCAATCAGCCCCAGCATTTT. It encodes CASNLAWFNQPQHF. The entire variable domain, with the rest obtained from reference TRBV7-9 and TRBJ1-5, is as follows: DTGVSQNPRHKITKRGQNVTFRCDPISEHNRLYWYRQTLGQGPEFLTYFQNEAQLEKSRLLSDRFSAERPKGSFSTLEIQRTEQGDSAMYLCASNLAWFNQPQHFGDGTRLSIL.

The genes are TRBV7-2 and TRBJ2-3; no definite D call. The CDR3 consists of 14 residues. Germline lookup yields CDR1 SGHTA and CDR2 FQGNSA. Trimming left V 5 bases short and J 0 bases short, with 9 bases between. In DNA form, the CDR3 reads TGTGCCAGCAGCGATCCTTCTAGCACAGATACGCAGTATTTT. Residues: CASSDPSSTDTQYF.

The CDR3 reads CATSIGTLGQYF. CDR3 DNA: TGTGCCACCTCCATAGGCACCCTAGGGCAGTATTTT. This chain links TRBV24-1 with TRBJ2-3, with unresolved D. Germline V gene lookup returns CDR1 KGHDR and CDR2 SFDVKD. This CDR3 is built from 12 residues. Between the trimmed V and J ends, which lost 9 bases and 11 bases, there was a span of 17 bases.

The chain joins TRBV25-1 to TRBJ2-3; a weak D match, TRBD1 (6 bases). V shed 5 bases and J shed 4 bases, with 10 bases lying between them. Germline loops: CDR1 MGHDK, CDR2 SYGVNS. This CDR3 spans 13 amino acids. The CDR3 loop reads CASSKQGSDTQYF. DNA of the CDR3: TGTGCCAGCAGTAAACAGGGTTCAGATACGCAGTATTTT.

The CDR3 nucleotides read TGTGCCAGTAGTATAGCTCAAGCGGGAGCCAAAGGCAATGAGCAGTTCTTC. Protein product: CASSIAQAGAKGNEQFF. The chain uses TRBV19 and TRBJ2-1, with TRBD2 matching over 8 bases. This CDR3 contains 17 residues. Germline V gives CDR1 LNHDA, CDR2 SQIVND (reference sequence). The trim removed 1 base at V and 6 bases at J, leaving 11 bases unmatched. The full variable domain, completed using reference TRBV19 and TRBJ2-1, is DGGITQSPKYLFRKEGQNVTLSCEQNLNHDAMYWYRQDPGQGLRLIYYSQIVNDFQKGDIAEGYSVSREKKESFPLTVTSAQKNPTAFYLCASSIAQAGAKGNEQFFGPGTRLTVL.

This clonotype was counted only a few times. The gene calls are TRBV19 and TRBJ1-2; tentatively, D is TRBD1 (5 bases). Deletions cut 3 bases from V and 2 bases from J, with 10 bases between. The CDR3 totals 14 residues. The V gene's germline CDR1 is LNHDA and CDR2 SQIVND (reference sequence). CDR3 in amino acids: CASSISGRNYGYTF. The DNA of the CDR3 is TGTGCCAGTAGTATTTCGGGACGGAACTATGGCTACACCTTC.

In its sample, this clonotype was seen many times. V usage is TRBV6-2 or TRBV6-3 and J usage is TRBJ2-7, with 7 bases identical to TRBD2. Germline CDR1 MNHEY, CDR2 SVGEGT. This CDR3 comprises 16 residues. V trimming: 7 bases; J trimming: 0 bases; junction bases outside the gene matches: 12. CDR3 DNA sequence: TGTGCCAGCACCGATCCCGGGACTACCAACTCCTACGAGCAGTACTTC. This translates into CASTDPGTTNSYEQYF.

Remarks on this clonotype: Since a much larger clone is just one base distant, this may be a read error. The V gene is TRBV7-2, the J gene TRBJ1-5; no firm D call. Per germline, CDR1 SGHTA and CDR2 FQGNSA. V lost 1 base, J lost 4 bases, and 14 bases lay in between. This CDR3 is 16 amino acids long. The CDR3, as DNA: TGTGCCAGCAGCTTAGGTCTTTGGGCGGCGAATCAGCCCCAGCATTTT. It translates to CASSLGLWAANQPQHF. Together with reference TRBV7-2 and TRBJ1-5, the CDR3 gives the full variable domain: GAGVSQSPSNKVTEKGKDVELRCDPISGHTALYWYRQSLGQGLEFLIYFQGNSAPDKSGLPSDRFSAERTGGSVSTLTIQRTQQEDSAVYLCASSLGLWAANQPQHFGDGTRLSIL.

At least ten counts were recorded for this clonotype. The rearrangement joins TRBV12-3 or TRBV12-4 to TRBJ1-2; TRBD1 aligns across 7 bases. The V segment lost 5 bases and the J segment 5 bases; nucleotides outside the gene matches: 5. The CDR3 runs to 13 residues. CDR3 in amino acids: CASSQTGNYGYTF. CDR3 nucleotides: TGTGCCAGCAGTCAGACAGGGAATTATGGCTACACCTTC.

The V and J genes are TRBV6-2 or TRBV6-3 and TRBJ2-1; D gene uncertain. The CDR3 totals 12 residues. Germline V gene sequence: CDR1 MNHEY, CDR2 SVGEGT. V shed 6 bases and J shed 5 bases, with 8 bases lying between them. CDR3 amino acids: CASSELHNEQFF. DNA of the CDR3: TGTGCCAGCAGCGAACTACACAATGAGCAGTTCTTC.

The chain recombines TRBV6-2 or TRBV6-3 with TRBJ2-2, with 13 bases matching TRBD2. The CDR3 is 17 amino acids. Trimming removed 6 bases from V and 5 bases from J; junction bases left unmatched: 9. Germline V gene sequence: CDR1 MNHEY, CDR2 SVGEGT. The CDR3 DNA reads as TGTGCCAGCAGAACCCCGGGACTAGCGGGGAAGACCGGGGAGCTGTTTTTT. The encoded protein is CASRTPGLAGKTGELFF.

This clonotype has a handful of counts. The chain links TRBV2 to TRBJ2-5, with a weak D call TRBD2 (6 bases). The V end lost 7 bases, the J end lost 9 bases, and 24 bases lay between the germline ends. The germline V gene has CDR1 SNHLY and CDR2 FYNNEI. CDR3 length: 15 residues. The CDR3 region is CASTEGLPVGSAQYF. The CDR3 coding sequence is TGTGCCAGCACCGAGGGACTGCCAGTGGGGTCAGCCCAGTACTTC.

The V and J genes are TRBV4-1 and TRBJ1-1; D possibly corresponds to TRBD1 (5 bases). Germline CDR1 and CDR2: MGHRA and YSYEKL. Trimming took off 0 bases at V and 4 bases at J, with 6 bases between the two ends. This CDR3 is built from 13 residues. CDR3 residues: CASSQERGTEAFF. Here the CDR3 DNA reads TGCGCCAGCAGCCAAGAGAGGGGCACTGAAGCTTTCTTT.

V usage is TRBV7-2 and J usage is TRBJ2-5, with D perhaps TRBD2 (5 bases). The V end was cut by 1 base, the J end by 9 bases, with 15 bases between. The CDR3 is 14 amino acids. Germline V CDR1 and CDR2: SGHTA, FQGNSA. CDR3 nucleotides: TGTGCCAGCAGCTTAGATGCGGGCCCGGCGGCCCAGTACTTC. Protein product: CASSLDAGPAAQYF.

This clonotype was observed at least ten times. J is TRBJ2-1 and V is TRBV27; 7 bases agree with TRBD1. The CDR3 contains 12 residues. Per germline, CDR1 MNHEY and CDR2 SMNVEV (reference sequence). The junction had 2 bases not matched to a gene; V was cut back by 5 bases and J by 7 bases. The CDR3 nucleotides read TGTGCCAGCAGTCTGGACAGGAATGAGCAGTTCTTC. Its protein is CASSLDRNEQFF.

The genes are TRBV6-5 and TRBJ1-1; 11 bases align to TRBD1. The CDR3 sequence is 15 residues long. V shed 2 bases and J 6 bases; nucleotides not matched to a gene: 5. Germline CDR1 reads MNHEY; CDR2 reads SVGAGI. CDR3 loop: CASSYHGQGASEAFF. DNA of the CDR3: TGTGCCAGCAGTTACCATGGACAGGGGGCCTCTGAAGCTTTCTTT.

The CDR3: CASSLEGAGSPLHF. The CDR3 nucleotides are TGTGCCAGCAGCTTGGAAGGGGCGGGTTCACCCCTCCACTTT. The chain employs TRBV5-4 and TRBJ1-6; D possibly corresponds to TRBD1 (5 bases). The V end lost 0 bases, the J end lost 9 bases, and 10 bases lay between the germline ends. This CDR3 spans 14 amino acids. Per germline, CDR1 SGHNT and CDR2 YYREEE (reference sequence). Drawing the rest from reference TRBV5-4 and TRBJ1-6, the complete variable domain is ETGVTQSPTHLIKTRGQQVTLRCSSQSGHNTVSWYQQALGQGPQFIFQYYREEENGRGNFPPRFSGLQFPNYSSELNVNALELDDSALYLCASSLEGAGSPLHFGNGTRLTVT.

The chain recombines TRBV29-1 with TRBJ1-2; D perhaps matches TRBD1 (6 bases). The CDR3 runs 16 residues. Germline-derived CDR1 and CDR2 are SQVTM and ANQGSEA. Trimming pared 1 base from V and 0 bases from J, leaving 15 bases between. This chain's CDR3 is CSVEAPDSLANYGYTF. The CDR3 DNA reads as TGCAGCGTTGAAGCTCCGGACAGTTTAGCTAACTATGGCTACACCTTC.

This clonotype is labeled as medium-sized. The chain uses TRBV19 and TRBJ2-1; D unclear. Trimming took 5 bases from V and 0 from J, leaving 11 bases between them. The CDR3 sequence is 15 residues long. CDR1 is LNHDA and CDR2 is SQIVND in the germline V gene (reference sequence). The CDR3 DNA is TGTGCCAGTAGTGAGACTTTAAGCTCCTACAATGAGCAGTTCTTC. This encodes CASSETLSSYNEQFF.

This clonotype has a handful of counts. This rearrangement joins TRBV27 to TRBJ1-2, with D hard to call. V was clipped by 7 bases and J by 4 bases, with 19 bases between them. This CDR3 is built from 15 residues. The germline CDR1 and CDR2 sequences are MNHEY and SMNVEV (reference sequence). Here the CDR3 reads CASKEAMTALYGYTF. CDR3 sequence (DNA): TGTGCCAGCAAGGAAGCGATGACGGCCCTCTATGGCTACACCTTC.